This T cell receptor beta chain was captured in a study of blood T cell repertoires in COVID-19. At the level of the study: Collection of acute and convalescent COVID-19 samples took place in the United States, Italy and Spain. The cDNA or gDNA used as material had been derived from T cells, B-cell-depleted T cells, or PBMCs.

The ends lost 1 base at V and 6 bases at J; junction bases unmatched: 9. The CDR3 has 17 residues. The germline V gene has CDR1 LNHNV and CDR2 YYDKDF (reference sequence). The protocol was immunoSEQ multiplex PCR, while the TCRdb copy is restricted to in-frame clones and leaves out a portion. The repertoire holds roughly 190,000 clones, with 90% as singletons. The sample comprised peripheral blood. The gene calls are TRBV15 and TRBJ2-2; 9 bases align to TRBD1. The sequence came from a man aged 45-65 years with acute or convalescent COVID-19. The CDR3 DNA follows: TGTGCCACCAGCAGAGCTGGAGGACAGGGGTCCCCCGGGGAGCTGTTTTTT. The encoded protein is CATSRAGGQGSPGELFF.